These T cell receptor beta chains were read from a single sample in a study of graft-versus-host responses after intestinal transplantation. Here immunoSEQ multiplex PCR was the method, and the copy in TCRdb shows in-frame clones only, minus some. The table includes 90,000 to 120,000 clones, 87% detected once. These TCRs are of unknown antigen specificity. The sequencing used unstimulated CD4+ T cells sorted from spleen or lymph node cells, collected before transplant. The source of these receptors is a human donor who was the organ donor for an intestinal transplant. Each CDR3 is given with its conserved first and last residue. D genes are given only for firm matches. A row's size may be missing; if present it is once, few, many or a size class.

V,D,J,size,DNA,CDR3
TRBV4-2,TRBD2,TRBJ2-3,-,TGTGCCAGCAGCCGAGGGGGACTAGCGGGGGCGAGCACAGATACGCAGTATTTT,CASSRGGLAGASTDTQYF
TRBV5-8,-,TRBJ2-7,-,TGTGCCAGCAGGCGCATTCTTAGCGAGCAGTACTTC,CASRRILSEQYF
TRBV12-2,-,TRBJ1-3,-,TGTGCAAGTCGCTTAGATCAGGGTCGGCCTGGAAACACCATATATTTT,CASRLDQGRPGNTIYF
TRBV15,-,TRBJ2-6,-,TGTGCCACCAGCAGATCGAGGCTATCTGGGGCCAACGTCCTGACTTTC,CATSRSRLSGANVLTF
TRBV6-5,-,TRBJ2-3,-,TGTGCCAGCAGACCCCGGGCAGATACGCAGTATTTT,CASRPRADTQYF
TRBV30,TRBD1,TRBJ1-5,-,TGTGCCTGGAGTAAGGGACAGGGACCTCAGCCCCAGCATTTT,CAWSKGQGPQPQHF
TRBV19,-,TRBJ1-5,-,TGTGCCAGTATGCCATGGGGTGGCAATCAGCCCCAGCATTTT,CASMPWGGNQPQHF
TRBV5-1,-,TRBJ2-2,once,TGCGCCAGCAGCCCTCGGGACACCCCCTCGGGCGGGGAGCTGTTTTTT,CASSPRDTPSGGELFF
TRBV5-8,-,TRBJ2-6,-,TGTGCCAGCAGCTTCTTTAGGGGCCGCCCGGGGGCCAACGTCCTGACTTTC,CASSFFRGRPGANVLTF
TRBV6-6,-,TRBJ2-1,-,TGTGCCAGCAGTTTAGCGATTAATGAGCAGTTCTTC,CASSLAINEQFF
TRBV10-1,-,TRBJ2-1,-,TGCGCCAGCAGTGACGGGGGAACCTACAATGAGCAGTTCTTC,CASSDGGTYNEQFF
TRBV30,-,TRBJ2-7,-,TGTGCCTGGCGCAGTTCCTCCTACGAGCAGTACTTC,CAWRSSSYEQYF
TRBV11-2,TRBD1,TRBJ2-5,-,TGTGCCAGCAGCTTAGGTTACAGGGGGCAGGAGACCCAGTACTTC,CASSLGYRGQETQYF
TRBV7-9,-,TRBJ1-2,-,TGTGCCAGCAGCTTACAGGGTCAGGGCTATGGCTACACCTTC,CASSLQGQGYGYTF
TRBV11-2,-,TRBJ1-1,-,TGTGCCAGCAGCCCGAGGCCGGCGAGGAACACTGAAGCTTTCTTT,CASSPRPARNTEAFF
TRBV28,-,TRBJ2-7,-,TGTGCCAGCAGTTTGGGAGTCTACTACTACGAGCAGTACTTC,CASSLGVYYYEQYF
TRBV12-2,-,TRBJ2-3,-,TGTGCAAGTCGCTCAATTCAGGGGAGGGGGTTCGCTACGCAGTATTTT,CASRSIQGRGFATQYF
TRBV2,TRBD1,TRBJ1-4,-,TGTGCCAGCACTGGACAGGGGCGCACTAATGAAAAACTGTTTTTT,CASTGQGRTNEKLFF
TRBV5-1,-,TRBJ2-5,-,TGCGCCAGCAGCCTGGGGGTGACCCAGTACTTC,CASSLGVTQYF
TRBV6-7,-,TRBJ1-1,once,TGTGCCAGCAGTCCACCTATTCGACAGCCCGGAATCGAAGCTTTCTTT,CASSPPIRQPGIEAFF
TRBV6-6,TRBD2,TRBJ2-3,few,TGTGCCAGCAGACGAGAGCGGGGGGACACAGATACGCAGTATTTT,CASRRERGDTDTQYF
TRBV19,TRBD1,TRBJ1-4,-,TGTGCCAGCCGTGAACAGGGGGCAGCTAATGAAAAACTGTTTTTT,CASREQGAANEKLFF
TRBV30,-,TRBJ1-1,-,TGTGCCTGGCGGGGGCGCGGCACTGAAGCTTTCTTT,CAWRGRGTEAFF
TRBV18,-,TRBJ1-6,-,TGTGCCAGCTCACGCGGCAATAATTCACCCCTCCACTTT,CASSRGNNSPLHF
TRBV4-1,TRBD2,TRBJ2-7,-,TGCGCCAGCAGCCAAGATCACGGAGCGGGAGGACCATACGAGCAGTACTTC,CASSQDHGAGGPYEQYF
TRBV2,-,TRBJ1-1,-,TGTGCCAGCAGTGTTACAGGGAGCAGGGCTGAAGCTTTCTTT,CASSVTGSRAEAFF
TRBV7-2,TRBD1,TRBJ1-1,-,TGTGCCAGCAGCTTAGGTGAGGACAGGGAAGCTTTCTTT,CASSLGEDREAFF
TRBV7-6,-,TRBJ1-6,-,TGTGCCAGCAGCTTAGTTGGACCTAATTCACCCCTCCACTTT,CASSLVGPNSPLHF